This paragraph covers one TCR beta chain sequence. This sample was taken from a study of T-cell reconstitution after alpha-beta-depleted transplantation in children. Germline values: CDR1 SGHAT, CDR2 FQNNGV. Germline trimming cut 5 bases from V and 5 bases from J; bases unmatched to any gene: 11. The CDR3 covers 16 residues. This sample's TCRbeta library carried unique molecular identifier barcodes. TCRdb called the PCR reads again in MiXCR, with one record for every CDR3 protein. The sample gives around 960,000 distinct CDR3 sequences, 25% to 30% of which show up once; 28% is in the top ten. This sample comprised PBMCs, mostly from graft donor cells, obtained 360 days after TCRalphabeta/CD19-depleted stem cell transplant. The chain has TRBV11-2 and TRBJ2-5, with 10 bases lining up with TRBD2. This receptor was identified in a boy under two years old who had a stem cell transplant for SCID, so the T cells may come from the graft donor. DNA for the CDR3: TGTGCCAGCAGCCGTAGCGGGGGGCCCGCCCGGGAGACCCAGTACTTC. As protein: CASSRSGGPARETQYF.